These 20 T cell receptor beta chains originate from one sample sequenced in a study of cytomegalovirus exposure and HLA in healthy donors. With 60 Vbeta and 13 Jbeta primers, the PCR was carried out. Produced via immunoSEQ multiplex PCR; TCRdb's table is partial and in-frame only. The sample holds approximately 190,000 clones, about four fifths seen once. The sample consisted of PBMCs. All receptors derive from a woman under 40 in good health and CMV-seropositive.

This clone was found many times. The chain combines TRBV4-1 with TRBJ2-7; D might be TRBD1 (6 bases). The length of the CDR3 is 14 residues. Germline V CDR1 and CDR2: MGHRA, YSYEKL. Trimming took off 2 bases at V and 3 bases at J, with 11 bases between the two ends. CDR3 amino acids: CASSQMTGSYEQYF. In nucleotides, the CDR3 is TGCGCCAGCAGCCAAATGACAGGCAGCTACGAGCAGTACTTC.

The V gene is TRBV10-3, the J gene TRBJ2-3; 8 bases are shared with TRBD2. Germline lookup yields CDR1 ENHRY and CDR2 SYGVKD. This CDR3 spans 14 amino acids. V was clipped by 3 bases and J by 5 bases; unmatched bases: 4. Written as DNA, the CDR3 is TGTGCCATCAGTGAACTAGCGGTAATAGATACGCAGTATTTT. Its translation: CAISELAVIDTQYF.

The CDR3 DNA is TGCGCCAGCGATCTAAACCCAGGGATCTATAGCAATCAGCCCCAGCATTTT. It codes for CASDLNPGIYSNQPQHF. The rearrangement joins TRBV10-1 to TRBJ1-5, with D maybe TRBD1 (5 bases). V dropped 8 bases and J dropped 0 bases, with 20 bases sitting between them. Germline V lookup: CDR1 WNHNN, CDR2 SYGVQD (reference sequence). This CDR3 is 17 amino acids long.

This chain connects TRBV25-1 to TRBJ1-2; TRBD1 might be the D (6 bases). CDR1 and CDR2 from the germline V gene are MGHDK and SYGVNS. Trimming pared 2 bases from V and 8 bases from J, leaving 18 bases between. The CDR3 is 15 residues long. The CDR3 nucleotides read TGTGCCAGCAGTGAAGTGGCCAGGGGCCCCCTGGGCTACACCTTC. The encoded protein is CASSEVARGPLGYTF.

The genes are TRBV27 and TRBJ2-7; 7 bases match TRBD1. Unmatched junction bases numbered 1, after V lost 7 bases and J lost 4 bases. Germline CDR1 is MNHEY and CDR2 is SMNVEV (reference sequence). The CDR3 spans 11 residues. The CDR3 here is CASTGGYEQYF. The CDR3 DNA reads TGTGCCAGCACAGGGGGTTACGAGCAGTACTTC.

V is TRBV7-9 and J is TRBJ2-7; 8 bases match TRBD1. V shed 5 bases, J shed 4 bases, and the junction held 10 bases outside the gene matches. The germline V gene has CDR1 SEHNR and CDR2 FQNEAQ (reference sequence). The CDR3 contains 15 residues. CDR3 sequence reads: CASSPSAGGAYEQYF. Here the CDR3 DNA reads TGTGCCAGCAGCCCCTCGGCAGGGGGCGCGTACGAGCAGTACTTC.

The gene calls are TRBV2 and TRBJ1-2, with D possibly TRBD1 on 5 matching bases. Per germline, CDR1 SNHLY and CDR2 FYNNEI. Trimming shortened V by 9 bases and J by 8 bases, and 16 bases separated the two germline ends. The CDR3 runs 12 residues. The CDR3 nucleotides are TGTGCCAGTACCCTGCCCGGGGGAGGCTACACCTTC. Protein product: CASTLPGGGYTF.

This clone was picked up one time. The rearrangement joins TRBV5-1 to TRBJ2-1; tentatively, D is TRBD1 (6 bases). The length of the CDR3 is 16 residues. V lost 4 bases to trimming and J lost 0 bases, with 14 bases between them. Germline CDR1 is SGHRS and CDR2 is YFSETQ. The CDR3, as DNA: TGCGCCAGCAGCCGTGACAGGAGAAGCTCCTACAATGAGCAGTTCTTC. This sequence encodes CASSRDRRSSYNEQFF.

This chain connects TRBV2 to TRBJ1-2; D might be TRBD1 (5 bases). This CDR3 spans 13 amino acids. Germline V gene lookup returns CDR1 SNHLY and CDR2 FYNNEI. Trimming shortened V by 1 base and J by 6 bases, and 9 bases separated the two germline ends. DNA for the CDR3: TGTGCCAGCAGTGAAGACAGGATAAATGGCTACACCTTC. It translates to CASSEDRINGYTF. The full variable domain, its missing parts supplied by reference TRBV2 and TRBJ1-2, is EPEVTQTPSHQVTQMGQEVILRCVPISNHLYFYWYRQILGQKVEFLVSFYNNEISEKSEIFDDQFSVERPDGSNFTLKIRSTKLEDSAMYFCASSEDRINGYTFGSGTRLTVV.

To note about this clone: A read error may produce the germline difference seen at one junction end. The chain has TRBV7-7 and TRBJ1-1; D gene ambiguous. The CDR3 consists of 13 residues. The germline CDR1 and CDR2 sequences are SSHAT and FNYEAQ (reference sequence). CDR3 sequence: CASSSTMNTEAFF. The CDR3 DNA is TGTGCTAGCAGCTCGACTATGAACACTGAAGCTTTCTTT.

The chain uses TRBV4-1 and TRBJ1-2, with 7 bases lining up with TRBD1. The germline V gene encodes CDR1 MGHRA and CDR2 YSYEKL. V lost 7 bases to trimming and J lost 7 bases; unmatched junction nucleotides: 15. CDR3 size: 15 residues. Here the CDR3 DNA reads TGCGCCAGCAACCATAGACAGGGAAAGGATGGTGGCTACACCTTC. Translated: CASNHRQGKDGGYTF.

This chain connects TRBV14 to TRBJ1-2; no firm D call. The CDR3 covers 13 residues. CDR1 and CDR2 from the germline V gene are SGHDN and FVKESK. Trimming stripped 1 base from V and 8 bases from J, with 11 bases between. The CDR3, as DNA: TGTGCCAGCAGCCAAGTGGAGGGCCGCGGCTACACCTTC. Protein: CASSQVEGRGYTF.

The chain is built from TRBV25-1 and TRBJ1-1; D is undetermined. The CDR3 sequence is 13 residues long. V gave up 4 bases and J gave up 4 bases, with 10 bases separating them. Germline values: CDR1 MGHDK, CDR2 SYGVNS. For the CDR3, the DNA is TGTGCCAGCAGTGGTACGGGAAGCACTGAAGCTTTCTTT. It is translated as CASSGTGSTEAFF.

J is TRBJ2-7 and V is TRBV7-6; 7 bases match TRBD2. CDR1 SGHVS and CDR2 FNYEAQ come from the germline V gene. CDR3 length: 15 residues. V was clipped by 0 bases and J by 2 bases; unmatched bases: 4. CDR3 sequence (DNA): TGTGCCAGCAGCTTAGCCGGGGACTACGCCTACGAGCAGTACTTC. This sequence encodes CASSLAGDYAYEQYF.

The chain couples TRBV7-3 to TRBJ1-1; D is unresolved. Germline-derived CDR1 and CDR2 are SGHTA and FQGTGA. The CDR3 length is 13 residues. V lost 5 bases and J lost 8, with 15 bases in between. CDR3 sequence: CASSRGLSEEAFF. As DNA, the CDR3 is TGTGCCAGCAGCCGCGGTCTCAGTGAGGAAGCTTTCTTT.

This clone turned up a few times. In the same sample, other DNA sequences code for this CDR3. This sequence joins TRBV4-3 and TRBJ1-1, with D perhaps matching TRBD1 (6 bases). The CDR3 consists of 14 residues. Between the trimmed V and J ends, which lost 4 bases and 10 bases, there was a span of 19 bases. CDR1 and CDR2 from the germline V gene are LGHNA and YSLEER. This CDR3 is CASSLRGSGRGAFF. CDR3 nucleotides: TGCGCCAGCAGCCTACGTGGATCGGGCAGGGGAGCTTTCTTT.

The genes are TRBV7-9 and TRBJ2-7; D might be TRBD1 (6 bases). This CDR3 has 13 residues. Germline V gene data show CDR1 as SEHNR and CDR2 as FQNEAQ (reference sequence). Between the trimmed V and J ends, which lost 3 bases and 4 bases, there was a span of 10 bases. This chain's CDR3 is CASSFGGHYEQYF. The CDR3 DNA sequence: TGTGCCAGCAGCTTTGGGGGCCATTACGAGCAGTACTTC.

The rearrangement joins TRBV7-6 to TRBJ2-4; possibly TRBD2 for D (6 bases). The germline CDR1 and CDR2 sequences are SGHVS and FNYEAQ. The CDR3 length is 13 residues. V dropped 5 bases and J dropped 7 bases, with 12 bases sitting between them. CDR3 in amino acids: CASSATAGNIQYF. The DNA of the CDR3 is TGTGCCAGCAGCGCGACGGCGGGGAACATTCAGTACTTC.

The chain links TRBV7-6 to TRBJ2-1, with D maybe TRBD2 (6 bases). This CDR3 is built from 15 residues. Trimming took 5 bases from V and 3 from J, leaving 14 bases between them. The germline V gene encodes CDR1 SGHVS and CDR2 FNYEAQ. The CDR3 region has the DNA TGTGCCAGCAGCCCCGGAGGGAGCAGCTACAATGAGCAGTTCTTC. It specifies CASSPGGSSYNEQFF. Supplemented by reference TRBV7-6 and TRBJ2-1, the full variable domain reads GAGVSQSPRYKVTKRGQDVALRCDPISGHVSLYWYRQALGQGPEFLTYFNYEAQQDKSGLPNDRFSAERPEGSISTLTIQRTEQRDSAMYRCASSPGGSSYNEQFFGPGTRLTVL.

This clone was seen only once. J is TRBJ2-7 and V is TRBV9; TRBD2 aligns across 8 bases. Germline-derived CDR1 and CDR2 are SGDLS and YYNGEE. This CDR3 has 14 amino acids. With 0 bases clipped from V and 3 bases from J, the junction kept 2 bases outside the gene matches. CDR3: CASSVGGGYYEQYF. The CDR3, as DNA: TGTGCCAGCAGCGTAGGCGGGGGGTACTACGAGCAGTACTTC.